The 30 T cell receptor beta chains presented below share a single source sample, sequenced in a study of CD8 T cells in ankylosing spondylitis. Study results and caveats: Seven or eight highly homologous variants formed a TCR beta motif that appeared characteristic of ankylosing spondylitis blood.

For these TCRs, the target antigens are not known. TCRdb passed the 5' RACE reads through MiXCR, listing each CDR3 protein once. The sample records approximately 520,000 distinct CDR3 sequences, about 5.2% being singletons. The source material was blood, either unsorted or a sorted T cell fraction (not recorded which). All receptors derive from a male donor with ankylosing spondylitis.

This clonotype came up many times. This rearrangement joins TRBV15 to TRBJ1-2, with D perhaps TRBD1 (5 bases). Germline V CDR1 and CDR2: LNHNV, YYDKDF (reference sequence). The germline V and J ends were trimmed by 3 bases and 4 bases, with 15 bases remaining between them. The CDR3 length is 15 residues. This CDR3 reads CATSRAGTELYGYTF. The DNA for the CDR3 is TGTGCCACCAGCAGGGCTGGGACGGAGCTCTATGGCTACACCTTC.

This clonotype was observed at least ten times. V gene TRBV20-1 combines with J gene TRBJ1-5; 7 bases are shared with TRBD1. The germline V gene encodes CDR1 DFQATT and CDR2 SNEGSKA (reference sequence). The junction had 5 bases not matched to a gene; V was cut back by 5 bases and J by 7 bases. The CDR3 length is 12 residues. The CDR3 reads CSARTGSQPQHF. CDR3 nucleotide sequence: TGCAGTGCTCGGACAGGTTCACAGCCCCAGCATTTT.

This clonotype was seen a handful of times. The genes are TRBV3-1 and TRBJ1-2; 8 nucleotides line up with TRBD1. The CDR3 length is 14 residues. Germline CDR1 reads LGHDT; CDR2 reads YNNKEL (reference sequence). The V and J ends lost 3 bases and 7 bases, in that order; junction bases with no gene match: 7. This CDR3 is CASSQGNRGTGYTF. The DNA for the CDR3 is TGTGCCAGCAGCCAGGGGAACAGGGGGACTGGCTACACCTTC.

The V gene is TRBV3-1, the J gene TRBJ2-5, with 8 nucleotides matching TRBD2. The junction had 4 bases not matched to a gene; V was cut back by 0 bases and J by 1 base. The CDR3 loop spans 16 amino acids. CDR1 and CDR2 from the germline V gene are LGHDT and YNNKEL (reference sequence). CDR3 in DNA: TGTGCCAGCAGCCAAGACGATAGCGGGGCCCAAGAGACCCAGTACTTC. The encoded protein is CASSQDDSGAQETQYF.

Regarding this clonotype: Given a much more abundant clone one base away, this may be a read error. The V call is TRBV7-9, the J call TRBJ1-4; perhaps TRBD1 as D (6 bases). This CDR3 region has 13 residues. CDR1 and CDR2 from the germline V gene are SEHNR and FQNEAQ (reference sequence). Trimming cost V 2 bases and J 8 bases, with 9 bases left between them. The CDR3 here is CASSLNRVEKLFF. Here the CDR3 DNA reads TGTGCCAGCAGCTTAAACAGGGTGGAAAAACTGTTTTTT.

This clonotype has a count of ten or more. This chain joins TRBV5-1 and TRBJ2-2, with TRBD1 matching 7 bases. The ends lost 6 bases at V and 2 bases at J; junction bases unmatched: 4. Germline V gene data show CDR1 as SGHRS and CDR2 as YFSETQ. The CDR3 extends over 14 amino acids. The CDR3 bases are TGCGCCAGCAAAAGGGACAGTAACACCGGGGAGCTGTTTTTT. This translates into CASKRDSNTGELFF.

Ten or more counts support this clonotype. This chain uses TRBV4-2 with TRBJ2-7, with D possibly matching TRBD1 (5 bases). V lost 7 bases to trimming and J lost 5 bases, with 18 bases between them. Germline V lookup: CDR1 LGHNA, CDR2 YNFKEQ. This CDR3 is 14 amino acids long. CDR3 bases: TGTGCCAGCACCCGACAAAGGGGTCTGGACGAGCAGTACTTC. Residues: CASTRQRGLDEQYF.

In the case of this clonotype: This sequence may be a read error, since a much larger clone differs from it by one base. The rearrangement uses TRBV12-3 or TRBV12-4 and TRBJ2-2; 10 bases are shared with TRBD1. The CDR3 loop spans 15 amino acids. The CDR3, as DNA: TGTGACAGCAGCAAGACAGGGGGCTTGGCCGGGGAGCTGTTTTTT. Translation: CDSSKTGGLAGELFF.

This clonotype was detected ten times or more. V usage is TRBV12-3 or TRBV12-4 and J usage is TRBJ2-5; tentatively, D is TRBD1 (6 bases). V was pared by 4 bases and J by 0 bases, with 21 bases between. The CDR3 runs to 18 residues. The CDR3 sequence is CASSSSTVTRGNQETQYF. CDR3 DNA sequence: TGTGCCAGCAGTTCCTCTACAGTCACAAGGGGGAACCAAGAGACCCAGTACTTC.

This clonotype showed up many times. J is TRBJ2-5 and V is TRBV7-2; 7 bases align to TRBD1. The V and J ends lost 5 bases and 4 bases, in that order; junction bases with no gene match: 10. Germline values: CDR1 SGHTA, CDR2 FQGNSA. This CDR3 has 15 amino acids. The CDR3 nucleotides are TGTGCCAGCAGCCGCACCAGGGGGATCCGAGAGACCCAGTACTTC. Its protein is CASSRTRGIRETQYF.

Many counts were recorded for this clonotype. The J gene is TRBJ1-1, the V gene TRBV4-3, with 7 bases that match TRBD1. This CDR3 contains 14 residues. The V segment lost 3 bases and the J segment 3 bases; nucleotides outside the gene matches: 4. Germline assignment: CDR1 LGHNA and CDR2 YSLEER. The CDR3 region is CASSHTGEYTEAFF. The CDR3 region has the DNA TGCGCCAGCAGCCATACAGGGGAGTACACTGAAGCTTTCTTT.

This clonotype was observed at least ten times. DNA of the CDR3: TGTGCCACCAGCAGAGATCTGGGGAGTTCCCACTCTGGAAACACCATATATTTT. It encodes CATSRDLGSSHSGNTIYF. This chain links TRBV15 with TRBJ1-3; the D is unclear. The germline V and J ends were trimmed by 0 bases and 0 bases, with 15 bases remaining between them. The CDR3 consists of 18 residues. The V gene's germline CDR1 is LNHNV and CDR2 YYDKDF (reference sequence).

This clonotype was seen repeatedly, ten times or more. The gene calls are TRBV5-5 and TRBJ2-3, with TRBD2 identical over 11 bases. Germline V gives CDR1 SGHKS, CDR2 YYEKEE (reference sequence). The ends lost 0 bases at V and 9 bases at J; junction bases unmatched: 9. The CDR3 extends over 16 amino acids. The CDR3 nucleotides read TGTGCCAGCAGCTTGGTACTAGCGGGAGCGTCAGTAACGCAGTATTTT. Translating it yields CASSLVLAGASVTQYF.

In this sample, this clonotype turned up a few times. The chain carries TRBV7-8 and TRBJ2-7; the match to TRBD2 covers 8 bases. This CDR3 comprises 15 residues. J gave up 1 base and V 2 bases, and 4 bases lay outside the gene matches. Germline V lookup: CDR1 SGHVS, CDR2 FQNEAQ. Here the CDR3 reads CASSLLVAGSYEQYF. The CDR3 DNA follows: TGTGCCAGCAGCTTACTCGTAGCGGGGTCCTACGAGCAGTACTTC.

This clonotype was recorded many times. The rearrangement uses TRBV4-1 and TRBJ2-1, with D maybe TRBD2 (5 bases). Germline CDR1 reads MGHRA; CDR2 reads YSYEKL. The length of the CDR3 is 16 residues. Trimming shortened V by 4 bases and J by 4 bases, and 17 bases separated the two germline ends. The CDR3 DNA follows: TGCGCCAGCAGCCCCGGGATTCATTCCCCATACAATGAGCAGTTCTTC. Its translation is CASSPGIHSPYNEQFF.

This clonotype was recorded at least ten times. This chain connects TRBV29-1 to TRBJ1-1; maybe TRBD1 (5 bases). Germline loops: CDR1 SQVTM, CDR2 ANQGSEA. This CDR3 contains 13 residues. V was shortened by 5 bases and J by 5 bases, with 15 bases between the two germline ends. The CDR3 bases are TGCAGCGTTAGGGGAAGGGGAGGGACTGAAGCTTTCTTT. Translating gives CSVRGRGGTEAFF.

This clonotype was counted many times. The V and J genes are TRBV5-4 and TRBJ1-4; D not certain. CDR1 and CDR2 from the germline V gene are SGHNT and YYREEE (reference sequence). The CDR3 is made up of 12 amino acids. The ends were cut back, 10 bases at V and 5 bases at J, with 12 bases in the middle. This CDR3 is CAFFGPNEKLFF. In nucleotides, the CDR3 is TGTGCCTTTTTTGGGCCAAATGAAAAACTGTTTTTT.

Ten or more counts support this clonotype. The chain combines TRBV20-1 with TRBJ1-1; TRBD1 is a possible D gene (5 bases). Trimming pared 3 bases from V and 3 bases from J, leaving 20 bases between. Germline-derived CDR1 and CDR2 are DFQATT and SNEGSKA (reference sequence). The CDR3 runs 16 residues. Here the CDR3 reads CSARDRTAGPDTEAFF. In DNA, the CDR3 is TGCAGTGCTAGGGATCGGACGGCGGGGCCGGACACTGAAGCTTTCTTT.

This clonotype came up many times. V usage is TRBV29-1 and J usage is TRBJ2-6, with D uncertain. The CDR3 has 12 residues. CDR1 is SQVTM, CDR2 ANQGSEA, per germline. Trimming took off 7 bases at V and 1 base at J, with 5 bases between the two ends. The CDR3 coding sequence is TGCAGCGCCTGGTCTGGGGCCAACGTCCTGACTTTC. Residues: CSAWSGANVLTF.

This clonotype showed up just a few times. CDR3 in amino acids: CASSQDSHTQYF. CDR3 DNA: TGTGCCAGCAGCCAAGATTCCCATACGCAGTATTTT. The V call is TRBV4-2, the J call TRBJ2-3; D uncertain. The CDR3 covers 12 residues. Germline CDR1 LGHNA, CDR2 YNFKEQ. Between the trimmed V and J ends, which lost 0 bases and 7 bases, there was a span of 5 bases.

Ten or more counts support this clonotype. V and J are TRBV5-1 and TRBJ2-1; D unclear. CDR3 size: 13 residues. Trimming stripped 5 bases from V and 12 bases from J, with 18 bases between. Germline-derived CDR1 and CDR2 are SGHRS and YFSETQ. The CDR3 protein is CASSSSEMVGQFF. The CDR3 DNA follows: TGCGCCAGCAGTTCCTCGGAGATGGTAGGGCAGTTCTTC.

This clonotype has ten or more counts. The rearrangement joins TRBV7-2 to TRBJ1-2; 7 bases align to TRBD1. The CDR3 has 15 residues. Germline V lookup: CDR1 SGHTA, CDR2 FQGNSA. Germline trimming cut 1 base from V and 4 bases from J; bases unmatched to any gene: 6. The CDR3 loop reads CASSLDPGQIYGYTF. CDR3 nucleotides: TGTGCCAGCAGCTTAGATCCGGGACAGATCTATGGCTACACCTTC.

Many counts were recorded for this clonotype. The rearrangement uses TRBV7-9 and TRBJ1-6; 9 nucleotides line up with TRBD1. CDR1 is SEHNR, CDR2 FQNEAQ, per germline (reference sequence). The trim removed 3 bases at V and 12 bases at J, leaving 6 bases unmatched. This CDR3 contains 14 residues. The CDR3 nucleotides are TGTGCCAGCAGCTTGATGACAGGGGGGGTACCCCTCCACTTT. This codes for CASSLMTGGVPLHF.

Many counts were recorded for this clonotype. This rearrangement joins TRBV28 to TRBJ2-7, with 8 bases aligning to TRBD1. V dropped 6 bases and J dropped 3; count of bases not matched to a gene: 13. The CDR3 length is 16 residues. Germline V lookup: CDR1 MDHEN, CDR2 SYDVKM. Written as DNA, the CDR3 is TGTGCCAGCAGCCTCGGAGGGACAGGAGGCCTCTACGAGCAGTACTTC. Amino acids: CASSLGGTGGLYEQYF.

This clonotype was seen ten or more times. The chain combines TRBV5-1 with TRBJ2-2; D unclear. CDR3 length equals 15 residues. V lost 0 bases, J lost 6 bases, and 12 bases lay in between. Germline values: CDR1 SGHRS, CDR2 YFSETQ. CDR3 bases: TGCGCCAGCAGCTTGGGGGTATCGGTGGCCGGGGAGCTGTTTTTT. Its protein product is CASSLGVSVAGELFF.

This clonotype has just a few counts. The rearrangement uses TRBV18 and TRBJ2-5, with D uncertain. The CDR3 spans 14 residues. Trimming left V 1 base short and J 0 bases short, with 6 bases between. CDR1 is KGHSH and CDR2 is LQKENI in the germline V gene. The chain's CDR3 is CASSPLRDQETQYF. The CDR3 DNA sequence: TGTGCCAGCTCACCACTCCGTGACCAAGAGACCCAGTACTTC. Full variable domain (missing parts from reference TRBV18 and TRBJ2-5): NAGVMQNPRHLVRRRGQEARLRCSPMKGHSHVYWYRQLPEEGLKFMVYLQKENIIDESGMPKERFSAEFPKEGPSILRIQQVVRGDSAAYFCASSPLRDQETQYFGPGTRLLVL.

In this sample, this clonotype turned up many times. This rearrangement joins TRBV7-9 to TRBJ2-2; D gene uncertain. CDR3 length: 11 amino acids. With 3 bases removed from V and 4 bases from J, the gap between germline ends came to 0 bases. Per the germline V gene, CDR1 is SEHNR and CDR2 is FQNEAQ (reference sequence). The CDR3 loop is CASSFTGELFF. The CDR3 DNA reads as TGTGCCAGCAGCTTCACCGGGGAGCTGTTTTTT.

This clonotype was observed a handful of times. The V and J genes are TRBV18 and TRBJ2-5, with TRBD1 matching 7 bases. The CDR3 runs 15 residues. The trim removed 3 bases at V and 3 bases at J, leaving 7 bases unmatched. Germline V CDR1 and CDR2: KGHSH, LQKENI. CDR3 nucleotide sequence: TGTGCCAGCTCACCGCCGGGACAGAGGGAAGAGACCCAGTACTTC. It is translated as CASSPPGQREETQYF.

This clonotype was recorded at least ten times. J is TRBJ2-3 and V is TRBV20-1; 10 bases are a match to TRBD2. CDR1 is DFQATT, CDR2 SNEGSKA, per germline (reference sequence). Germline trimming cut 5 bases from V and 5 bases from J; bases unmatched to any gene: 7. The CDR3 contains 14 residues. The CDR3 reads CSAGGTSDRDTQYF. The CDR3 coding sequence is TGCAGTGCTGGCGGGACTAGCGATAGAGATACGCAGTATTTT.

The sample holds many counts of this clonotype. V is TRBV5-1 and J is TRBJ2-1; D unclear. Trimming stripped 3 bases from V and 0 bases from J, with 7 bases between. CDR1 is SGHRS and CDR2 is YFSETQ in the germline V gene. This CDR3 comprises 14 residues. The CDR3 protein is CASSSESSYNEQFF. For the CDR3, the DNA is TGCGCCAGCAGCTCGGAGAGCTCCTACAATGAGCAGTTCTTC. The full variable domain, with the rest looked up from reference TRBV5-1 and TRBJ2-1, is KAGVTQTPRYLIKTRGQQVTLSCSPISGHRSVSWYQQTPGQGLQFLFEYFSETQRNKGNFPGRFSGRQFSNSRSEMNVSTLELGDSALYLCASSSESSYNEQFFGPGTRLTVL.